This T cell receptor beta chain derives from a study of T cell changes during pregnancy in multiple sclerosis. Trimming removed 6 bases from V and 6 bases from J; junction bases left unmatched: 11. The CDR3 is 15 residues long. Germline V lookup: CDR1 WNHNN, CDR2 SYGVQD (reference sequence). TCRdb's copy holds only in-frame clones and misses some; the assay was immunoSEQ multiplex PCR. Of some 56,000 clones listed, 92% are singletons. The chain is built from TRBV10-1 and TRBJ2-1, with 7 positions matching TRBD1. The sample was peripheral blood, taken in the third trimester of pregnancy. The clonotype originates from a female donor in good health, enrolled as a control in a pregnancy study. The CDR3 DNA sequence: TGCGCCAGCAGGCTAGACAGGGCTAATGGCAATGAGCAGTTCTTC. This sequence encodes CASRLDRANGNEQFF.